This entry lists 10 T cell receptor beta chains sequenced from one sample in a study of OX40 agonist ivuxolimab in advanced cancers. Clones were sequenced by immunoSEQ multiplex PCR, and TCRdb holds only the in-frame ones, with some missing. The sample includes 60,000 to 65,000 clones, around 93% seen only once; the top ten take about an eighth. The starting material was CD4+ or CD8+ T cells sorted from blood, obtained in a trial of the OX40 agonist ivuxolimab. Every receptor here comes from an adult with an advanced solid tumor such as melanoma, head and neck, liver or kidney cancer.

The CDR3 DNA reads as TGCGCCAGCAGCCAATCGTCCAGCGGGAACAATGAGCAGTTCTTC. Its protein is CASSQSSSGNNEQFF. The chain recombines TRBV4-1 with TRBJ2-1, with 7 bases lining up with TRBD2. This CDR3 contains 15 residues. V shed 2 bases and J 5 bases; nucleotides not matched to a gene: 6. Germline V CDR1 and CDR2: MGHRA, YSYEKL.

This clone was observed once. The chain couples TRBV4-2 to TRBJ1-5, with no clear D. V was shortened by 0 bases and J by 2 bases, with 8 bases between the two germline ends. The CDR3 is made up of 15 amino acids. Germline loops: CDR1 LGHNA, CDR2 YNFKEQ. CDR3 protein: CASSQDWAGNQPQHF. CDR3 DNA: TGTGCCAGCAGCCAAGATTGGGCAGGCAATCAGCCCCAGCATTTT.

The chain employs TRBV20-1 and TRBJ2-7; the D gene is possibly TRBD2 (5 bases). Trimming left V 7 bases short and J 7 bases short, with 14 bases between. The CDR3 extends over 11 amino acids. The germline gives CDR1 DFQATT, CDR2 SNEGSKA (reference sequence). The CDR3 DNA follows: TGCAGTGGGACCCAGCCGGGGGAGCAGTACTTC. Amino acids: CSGTQPGEQYF.

The chain recombines TRBV7-9 with TRBJ2-7, with 7 bases aligning to TRBD2. V shed 5 bases, J shed 6 bases, and the junction held 1 base outside the gene matches. The CDR3 contains 11 residues. The germline CDR1 and CDR2 sequences are SEHNR and FQNEAQ (reference sequence). The CDR3 DNA sequence: TGTGCCAGCAGCCCGGGGGGCGAGCAGTACTTC. It codes for CASSPGGEQYF.

The chain uses TRBV14 and TRBJ2-1, with D possibly being TRBD2 (6 bases). V gave up 0 bases and J gave up 11 bases, with 29 bases separating them. CDR1 is SGHDN and CDR2 is FVKESK in the germline V gene. The CDR3 loop spans 19 amino acids. The CDR3 region has the DNA TGTGCCAGCAGCCAAGATTGGAATAGCGGTACTCCCAATTCGGCTAAGCAGTTCTTC. This sequence encodes CASSQDWNSGTPNSAKQFF.

The chain is built from TRBV6-1 and TRBJ2-7; unclear D gene. V was trimmed by 0 bases and J by 3 bases, leaving 15 bases between them. CDR3 length equals 16 residues. From germline, CDR1 is MNHNS and CDR2 SASEGT. CDR3 sequence reads: CASSEAGWQAVYEQYF. The DNA for the CDR3 is TGTGCCAGCAGTGAAGCGGGATGGCAGGCAGTCTACGAGCAGTACTTC.

The rearrangement links TRBV5-6 to TRBJ2-7, with TRBD1 matching over 8 bases. V was pared by 4 bases and J by 2 bases, with 11 bases of the junction left unmatched. The V gene's germline CDR1 is SGHDT and CDR2 YYEEEE. This CDR3 region has 16 residues. The CDR3 loop reads CASSLKDRVVPYEQYF. The CDR3, as DNA: TGTGCCAGCAGCCTAAAGGACAGGGTCGTCCCCTACGAGCAGTACTTC.

J is TRBJ1-1 and V is TRBV19; 12 bases match TRBD1. The CDR3 has 17 residues. Germline loops: CDR1 LNHDA, CDR2 SQIVND (reference sequence). Trimming took 4 bases from V and 0 from J; bases not matched to a gene: 6. This CDR3 is CASSTRDRGPMNTEAFF. CDR3 bases: TGTGCCAGTAGTACCCGGGACAGGGGGCCGATGAACACTGAAGCTTTCTTT.

The chain is built from TRBV19 and TRBJ2-7, with D perhaps assigned TRBD1 or TRBD2 (6 bases each). The germline V and J ends were trimmed by 3 bases and 6 bases, with 15 bases remaining between them. The CDR3 has 14 residues. Germline V gives CDR1 LNHDA, CDR2 SQIVND (reference sequence). The CDR3: CASSIGGTLGEQYF. The DNA of the CDR3 is TGTGCCAGTAGTATTGGGGGGACATTGGGCGAGCAGTACTTC.

The rearrangement links TRBV28 to TRBJ2-7; D gene unclear. Trimming stripped 6 bases from V and 6 bases from J, with 15 bases between. The CDR3 is 13 amino acids. In germline, CDR1 is MDHEN, CDR2 SYDVKM. Written as DNA, the CDR3 is TGTGCCAGCAGCTTACTGCAAGCTAGCGAGCAGTACTTC. Protein sequence: CASSLLQASEQYF.